This TCR beta chain came from a study of blood T cells in healthy people across ages. Every participating donor contributed 8 to 10 milliliters of peripheral blood through a draw. Extractions gave at least 6 micrograms of total RNA per sample. This CDR3 spans 13 amino acids. Trimming left V 9 bases short and J 4 bases short, with 11 bases between. Germline CDR1 is SGHDT and CDR2 is YYEEEE. PCR was performed a second time for roughly 7 to 12 cycles using a sample-barcoded 5' primer and a J-beta primer mix. A single record per CDR3 protein comes from TCRdb applying MiXCR to the 5' RACE reads. The repertoire has around 1,500,000 distinct CDR3 sequences, approximately 42% of them found once; the top ten carry 7.9%.

The sequenced sample was blood. This TCR came from a woman between 18 and 29 years old in good health. The rearrangement links TRBV5-6 to TRBJ2-6; either TRBD1 or TRBD2 may fit D (5 bases each). The CDR3 loop is CATRGVGANVLTF. The CDR3, as DNA: TGTGCCACTAGGGGAGTGGGGGCCAACGTCCTGACTTTC. Full variable domain (rest looked up from reference TRBV5-6 and TRBJ2-6): DAGVTQSPTHLIKTRGQQVTLRCSPKSGHDTVSWYQQALGQGPQFIFQYYEEEERQRGNFPDRFSGHQFPNYSSELNVNALLLGDSALYLCATRGVGANVLTFGAGSRLTVL.